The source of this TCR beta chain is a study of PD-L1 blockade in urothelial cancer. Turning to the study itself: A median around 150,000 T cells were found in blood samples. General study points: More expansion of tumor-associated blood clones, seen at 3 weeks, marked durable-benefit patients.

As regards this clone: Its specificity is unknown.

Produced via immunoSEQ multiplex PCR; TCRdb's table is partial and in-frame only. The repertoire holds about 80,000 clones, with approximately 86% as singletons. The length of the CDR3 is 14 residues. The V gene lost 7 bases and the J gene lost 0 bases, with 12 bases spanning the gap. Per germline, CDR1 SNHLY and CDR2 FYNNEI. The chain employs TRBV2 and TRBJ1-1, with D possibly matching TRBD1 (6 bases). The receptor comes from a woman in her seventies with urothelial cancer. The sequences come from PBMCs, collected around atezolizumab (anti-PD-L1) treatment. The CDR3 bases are TGTGCCAGCAACAGGGACGGGATGAACACTGAAGCTTTCTTT. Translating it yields CASNRDGMNTEAFF. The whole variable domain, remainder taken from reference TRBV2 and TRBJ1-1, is EPEVTQTPSHQVTQMGQEVILRCVPISNHLYFYWYRQILGQKVEFLVSFYNNEISEKSEIFDDQFSVERPDGSNFTLKIRSTKLEDSAMYFCASNRDGMNTEAFFGQGTRLTVV.